These T cell receptor beta chains were read from a single sample in a study of shared clonotypes between healthy human individuals. The table came from immunoSEQ multiplex PCR; TCRdb's copy has only in-frame clones and leaves some out. In the table there are 2 million to 2.5 million clones, roughly 95% of which are singletons. Specimen: naive CD4+ T cells sorted from blood. The receptors stem from a man aged 18 to 35 in good health. CDR3s include the opening cysteine and the closing phenylalanine or tryptophan. Each record gives: D gene, clone size, J gene, V gene, CDR3 DNA, CDR3 protein. D genes are given only for firm matches. Rows may omit the clone size; those that give it use once, few, many or a size class.

TRBD1,-,TRBJ1-1,TRBV9,TGTGCCAGCAGCATGGGACAGGGGGCCGGTGAAGCTTTCTTT,CASSMGQGAGEAFF
-,-,TRBJ2-2,TRBV29-1,TGCAGCGTTGAAGGACGGCCGAACACCGGGGAGCTGTTTTTT,CSVEGRPNTGELFF
-,-,TRBJ2-1,TRBV14,TGTGCCAGCAGCCACCGCTCCTACAATGAGCAGTTCTTC,CASSHRSYNEQFF
-,-,TRBJ2-2,TRBV7-9,TGTGCCAGCGAGGGCGGCGGGGGCAACACCGGGGAGCTGTTTTTT,CASEGGGGNTGELFF
-,-,TRBJ1-3,TRBV6-6,TGTGCCAGCAGACTAGCCCCATTGGGGGCTGGAAACACCATATATTTT,CASRLAPLGAGNTIYF
TRBD1,once,TRBJ1-1,TRBV6-5,TGTGCCAGCAGCCGGGGGACAGGGGGTATGACTTTCTTT,CASSRGTGGMTFF
TRBD2,-,TRBJ2-2,TRBV6-1,TGTGCCAGCAGTGGACTAGCGCATACCTATTCGAACACCGGGGAGCTGTTTTTT,CASSGLAHTYSNTGELFF
-,-,TRBJ2-4,TRBV5-6,TGTGCCAGTCGGACAGGGAGGGAAAACATTCAGTACTTC,CASRTGRENIQYF
-,once,TRBJ1-1,TRBV7-3,TGTGCCAGCAGCACGACTGAGAACACTGAAGCTTTCTTT,CASSTTENTEAFF
TRBD1,-,TRBJ1-1,TRBV2,TGTGCCAGCAGCAACCAGGGGGCGGACACTGAAGCTTTCTTT,CASSNQGADTEAFF
TRBD2,once,TRBJ2-1,TRBV5-4,TGTGCCAGCAGCTTGTCCCTAGCGGGAGGCTACAATGAGCAGTTCTTC,CASSLSLAGGYNEQFF
TRBD1,-,TRBJ1-5,TRBV28,TGTGCCAGCAGCTGGGGACAGGCGAGGGATCAGCCCCAGCATTTT,CASSWGQARDQPQHF
-,-,TRBJ2-7,TRBV7-2,TGTGCCAGCAGCTTAGCGGGAGGTCCCTACGAGCAGTACTTC,CASSLAGGPYEQYF
-,-,TRBJ2-7,TRBV19,TGTGCCAGTAGTGTTACAGGGTCTAGCTCCTACGAGCAGTACTTC,CASSVTGSSSYEQYF